The 31 T cell receptor beta chains below all came from one sample that was sequenced in a study of cytomegalovirus exposure and HLA in healthy donors. PCR primers comprised 60 Vbeta and 13 Jbeta primers. Sequencing used immunoSEQ multiplex PCR; TCRdb keeps in-frame clones, though not all of them. The data show 100,000 to 150,000 clones, roughly three quarters seen once. The material sequenced was PBMCs. The receptors shown here come from a woman aged 55-75 years in good health and CMV-seronegative.

Concerning this clone: It is unclear where the CDR3 begins or ends on the DNA, so no DNA is shown, and the CDR3 is as TCRdb lists it. This chain uses TRBV7-8 with TRBJ1-1; the D call of TRBD1 is as the table states it, not checked on the DNA. The CDR3 sequence runs 17 residues, both termini included. From germline, CDR1 is SGHVS and CDR2 FQNEAQ. This CDR3 is CASSLKRFGQGAGEDFF.

This sequence joins TRBV6-1 and TRBJ2-7; the match to TRBD2 covers 8 bases. CDR1 is MNHNS, CDR2 SASEGT, per germline. This CDR3 comprises 16 residues. Germline trimming cut 4 bases from V and 1 base from J; bases unmatched to any gene: 9. The CDR3 reads CASSVAGSGASYEQYF. The CDR3 region has the DNA TGTGCCAGCAGTGTGGCGGGTAGCGGGGCTTCCTACGAGCAGTACTTC.

This chain joins TRBV6-1 and TRBJ2-7, with D possibly matching TRBD1 (6 bases). V lost 4 bases to trimming and J lost 0 bases, with 22 bases between them. Germline V gene sequence: CDR1 MNHNS, CDR2 SASEGT. This CDR3 has 18 amino acids. CDR3 sequence reads: CASSAKPAGQGISYEQYF. In DNA, the CDR3 is TGTGCCAGCAGTGCAAAACCCGCAGGCCAGGGGATCTCCTACGAGCAGTACTTC.

V gene TRBV7-3 combines with J gene TRBJ2-3; TRBD2 agrees at 9 bases. The length of the CDR3 is 17 residues. From germline, CDR1 is SGHTA and CDR2 FQGTGA. V was pared by 1 base and J by 5 bases, with 10 bases of the junction left unmatched. The DNA for the CDR3 is TGTGCCAGCAGCTTAATGTTGGCGGGAGGGCCGTTAGATACGCAGTATTTT. Encoded protein: CASSLMLAGGPLDTQYF.

The V and J genes are TRBV7-8 and TRBJ2-7; tentatively, D is TRBD1 (6 bases). The CDR3 is 16 amino acids. V was clipped by 1 base and J by 1 base, with 14 bases between them. Germline loops: CDR1 SGHVS, CDR2 FQNEAQ. The CDR3 nucleotides are TGTGCCAGCAGCTTAGTCGGCAGGGGCCTTTCCTACGAGCAGTACTTC. Its translation is CASSLVGRGLSYEQYF.

The chain links TRBV2 to TRBJ1-5; D ambiguous. Trimming left V 7 bases short and J 7 bases short, with 14 bases between. Germline assignment: CDR1 SNHLY and CDR2 FYNNEI. The CDR3 has 13 amino acids. CDR3 in DNA: TGTGCCAGCAAGTTCGGGGTCGGGCAGCCCCAGCATTTT. Translation: CASKFGVGQPQHF.

This chain connects TRBV30 to TRBJ1-2; D might be TRBD1 (5 bases). The ends were cut back, 4 bases at V and 0 bases at J, with 9 bases in the middle. Germline loops: CDR1 GTSNPN, CDR2 SVGIG (reference sequence). The CDR3 sequence is 13 residues long. The CDR3: CAWNRPANYGYTF. CDR3 bases: TGTGCCTGGAACAGGCCAGCTAACTATGGCTACACCTTC.

The CDR3 sequence: CASSLDYRGTYEQYF. DNA for the CDR3: TGTGCCAGCAGCTTAGACTACAGGGGAACCTACGAGCAGTACTTC. The rearrangement links TRBV7-9 to TRBJ2-7, with TRBD1 matching 7 bases. V lost 1 base and J lost 2; bases outside the gene matches: 5. This CDR3 contains 15 residues. Germline CDR1 reads SEHNR; CDR2 reads FQNEAQ (reference sequence).

V usage is TRBV6-1 and J usage is TRBJ1-3, with 9 bases matching TRBD1. The CDR3 has 15 residues. CDR1 is MNHNS and CDR2 is SASEGT in the germline V gene. The V and J ends lost 6 bases and 3 bases, in that order; junction bases with no gene match: 6. CDR3 protein: CASSHTGGGGNTIYF. The DNA for the CDR3 is TGTGCCAGCAGCCACACAGGGGGCGGTGGAAACACCATATATTTT.

This clone was detected a few times. The chain carries TRBV11-2 and TRBJ1-2; 9 positions agree with TRBD1. CDR1 SGHAT and CDR2 FQNNGV come from the germline V gene. The CDR3 is made up of 17 amino acids. V dropped 2 bases and J dropped 0; count of bases not matched to a gene: 7. The CDR3 DNA is TGTGCCAGCAGCTTAACATCGACAGGGGGTTCTAACTATGGCTACACCTTC. Residues: CASSLTSTGGSNYGYTF.

The genes are TRBV9 and TRBJ2-7; D is unresolved. Germline CDR1 and CDR2: SGDLS and YYNGEE. Trimming removed 0 bases at V and 9 bases at J, with 16 bases between. The CDR3 consists of 14 residues. CDR3 sequence reads: CASSVAQTGSWQYF. For the CDR3, the DNA is TGTGCCAGCAGCGTAGCCCAGACGGGTTCTTGGCAGTACTTC.

A few counts support this clone. The rearrangement links TRBV7-8 to TRBJ2-1; D perhaps matches TRBD1 (6 bases). V lost 1 base, J lost 8 bases, and 9 bases lay in between. The CDR3 has 13 amino acids. Germline lookup yields CDR1 SGHVS and CDR2 FQNEAQ. CDR3 in amino acids: CASSLVQGYEQFF. CDR3 sequence (DNA): TGTGCCAGCAGCTTAGTACAGGGCTATGAGCAGTTCTTC.

This chain joins TRBV5-1 and TRBJ1-2; 7 nucleotides agree with TRBD1. Germline trimming cut 4 bases from V and 4 bases from J; bases unmatched to any gene: 7. From germline, CDR1 is SGHRS and CDR2 YFSETQ. CDR3 length: 14 residues. This CDR3 is CASSLGQASYGYTF. The CDR3, as DNA: TGCGCCAGCAGCCTAGGACAGGCTTCCTATGGCTACACCTTC. Complete variable domain (other parts from reference TRBV5-1 and TRBJ1-2): KAGVTQTPRYLIKTRGQQVTLSCSPISGHRSVSWYQQTPGQGLQFLFEYFSETQRNKGNFPGRFSGRQFSNSRSEMNVSTLELGDSALYLCASSLGQASYGYTFGSGTRLTVV.

J is TRBJ2-3 and V is TRBV4-2, with D possibly matching TRBD1 (6 bases). There are 14 residues in the CDR3. Germline CDR1 reads LGHNA; CDR2 reads YNFKEQ. V shed 5 bases and J shed 6 bases, with 15 bases lying between them. CDR3 region: CASSKQGPGDTQYF. The CDR3 DNA reads as TGTGCCAGCAGCAAACAGGGTCCTGGGGATACGCAGTATTTT.

CDR3 residues: CASSLTRVANEKLFF. CDR3 nucleotide sequence: TGTGCCAGCAGCCTTACCAGGGTGGCGAATGAAAAACTGTTTTTT. The chain recombines TRBV11-1 with TRBJ1-4, with a possible D match to TRBD1 (5 bases). Trimming removed 5 bases from V and 5 bases from J, with 15 bases in between. Germline CDR1 SGHAT, CDR2 FQDESV (reference sequence). The CDR3 length is 15 residues.

The chain links TRBV7-3 to TRBJ2-3; a weak D match, TRBD2 (5 bases). The length of the CDR3 is 15 residues. Germline CDR1 is SGHTA and CDR2 is FQGTGA. Trimming took 0 bases from V and 2 from J, leaving 9 bases between them. This chain's CDR3 is CASSLTRDSTDTQYF. The CDR3, as DNA: TGTGCCAGCAGCTTAACTCGGGATTCCACAGATACGCAGTATTTT.

This clone has just a few counts. The chain recombines TRBV5-5 with TRBJ1-6; possible D gene TRBD1, 6 bases. Germline values: CDR1 SGHKS, CDR2 YYEKEE (reference sequence). This CDR3 has 16 amino acids. Trimming shortened V by 2 bases and J by 0 bases, and 9 bases separated the two germline ends. The CDR3 DNA reads TGTGCCAGCAGCTTTTTACAGGGCTCCTATAATTCACCCCTCCACTTT. It encodes CASSFLQGSYNSPLHF.

As DNA, the CDR3 is TGTGCCAGCAGCTTGGGACAAGGCGGGGGGGACCCCTACGAGCAGTACTTC. Its translation is CASSLGQGGGDPYEQYF. The chain employs TRBV5-4 and TRBJ2-7, with 9 bases aligning to TRBD2. V shed 0 bases, J shed 2 bases, and the junction held 9 bases outside the gene matches. The germline gives CDR1 SGHNT, CDR2 YYREEE (reference sequence). The CDR3 is 17 residues long.

The rearrangement joins TRBV5-1 to TRBJ1-2; perhaps TRBD1 as D (6 bases). This CDR3 region has 17 residues. Germline loops: CDR1 SGHRS, CDR2 YFSETQ. V was shortened by 0 bases and J by 7 bases, with 22 bases between the two germline ends. CDR3 in DNA: TGCGCCAGCAGCTTGGGCGTATGGGACACCGCCCGGAGTGGCTACACCTTC. This translates into CASSLGVWDTARSGYTF.

The rearrangement uses TRBV13 and TRBJ2-3; 12 nucleotides match TRBD2. The CDR3 consists of 20 residues. V was pared by 1 base and J by 4 bases, with 15 bases of the junction left unmatched. Germline V gene sequence: CDR1 PRHDT, CDR2 FYEKMQ (reference sequence). The chain's CDR3 is CASSLVATWNRLAGADTQYF. The CDR3 DNA sequence: TGTGCCAGCAGCTTAGTAGCAACTTGGAACAGACTAGCGGGGGCAGATACGCAGTATTTT.

The genes are TRBV7-8 and TRBJ2-1; tentatively, D is TRBD1 (6 bases). V was trimmed by 2 bases and J by 4 bases, leaving 6 bases between them. Germline assignment: CDR1 SGHVS and CDR2 FQNEAQ. The CDR3 extends over 13 amino acids. In nucleotides, the CDR3 is TGTGCCAGCAGCTTAACAGGGTACAATGAGCAGTTCTTC. This translates into CASSLTGYNEQFF.

The table lists this clone with a count of one. V gene TRBV7-6 combines with J gene TRBJ1-5; no clear D gene. Trimming left V 1 base short and J 1 base short, with 14 bases between. CDR3 length: 17 amino acids. The germline CDR1 and CDR2 sequences are SGHVS and FNYEAQ. For the CDR3, the DNA is TGTGCCAGCAGCTTAGGTCCTTCAGTTGTAAGCAATCAGCCCCAGCATTTT. It is translated as CASSLGPSVVSNQPQHF.

This chain links TRBV6-6 with TRBJ2-7; tentatively, D is TRBD1 (5 bases). Trimming removed 5 bases from V and 0 bases from J, with 8 bases in between. The germline gives CDR1 MNHNY, CDR2 SVGAGI (reference sequence). The CDR3 loop spans 13 amino acids. The CDR3 spells CASSTDSSYEQYF. The CDR3 nucleotides are TGTGCCAGCAGTACAGACAGCTCCTACGAGCAGTACTTC.

The chain is built from TRBV9 and TRBJ2-3, with 10 bases identical to TRBD2. With V trimmed by 6 bases and J by 3 bases, 7 bases remained unmatched. Germline V gives CDR1 SGDLS, CDR2 YYNGEE. The CDR3 runs to 15 residues. CDR3 bases: TGTGCCAGCAACGACCTGGGACTAGCGACAGATACGCAGTATTTT. It codes for CASNDLGLATDTQYF.

The chain links TRBV5-1 to TRBJ2-5; 8 nucleotides match TRBD2. CDR3 length: 14 residues. Per germline, CDR1 SGHRS and CDR2 YFSETQ. After removal of 7 bases from V and 5 bases from J, the junction contained 10 bases not matched to a gene. In DNA form, the CDR3 reads TGCGCCAGCCGGGACGGGGGGGCCGTGGAGACCCAGTACTTC. Its translation: CASRDGGAVETQYF. The whole variable domain, filled in from reference TRBV5-1 and TRBJ2-5, reads KAGVTQTPRYLIKTRGQQVTLSCSPISGHRSVSWYQQTPGQGLQFLFEYFSETQRNKGNFPGRFSGRQFSNSRSEMNVSTLELGDSALYLCASRDGGAVETQYFGPGTRLLVL.

The chain combines TRBV5-1 with TRBJ2-7, with 12 positions matching TRBD2. Germline V lookup: CDR1 SGHRS, CDR2 YFSETQ. The V gene end was trimmed by 0 bases and the J gene end by 6 bases; junction bases not matched to a gene: 7. This CDR3 is 16 amino acids long. CDR3 DNA: TGCGCCAGCAGCTTGGCCGTCGGACTAGCGGGGTTCGAGCAGTACTTC. It translates to CASSLAVGLAGFEQYF.

The chain uses TRBV27 and TRBJ2-7, with 9 nucleotides matching TRBD1. With 6 bases clipped from V and 4 bases from J, the junction kept 7 bases outside the gene matches. The CDR3 has 14 amino acids. The germline V gene encodes CDR1 MNHEY and CDR2 SMNVEV (reference sequence). CDR3 amino acids: CASRKVDRGYEQYF. CDR3 nucleotide sequence: TGTGCCAGCAGAAAAGTGGACAGGGGTTACGAGCAGTACTTC.

This chain joins TRBV21-1 and TRBJ2-3; the D call TRBD2 from the table was never checked on the DNA. TRBV21-1 is described as a pseudogene. This CDR3 has 16 residues. This CDR3 reads CASSKGGRGGTDTQYF. The CDR3 coding sequence is TGTGCCAGCAGCAAAGGTGGGAGGGGTGGCACAGATACGCAGTATTTT.

This clone was seen a handful of times. The CDR3 sequence: CASSRLRGAAEQYF. CDR3 DNA sequence: TGCGCCAGCAGCCGGCTGCGGGGGGCGGCCGAGCAGTACTTC. The J gene is TRBJ2-7, the V gene TRBV4-1, with TRBD2 matching over 8 bases. This CDR3 is 14 amino acids long. CDR1 and CDR2 (germline): MGHRA, YSYEKL. Unmatched junction bases numbered 8, after V lost 4 bases and J lost 6 bases.

The V call is TRBV29-1, the J call TRBJ2-3, with D possibly being TRBD2 (6 bases). Trimming stripped 4 bases from V and 0 bases from J, with 8 bases between. This CDR3 has 13 residues. The germline V gene has CDR1 SQVTM and CDR2 ANQGSEA. The CDR3 DNA follows: TGCAGCGTTGCCGGGACTAGCACAGATACGCAGTATTTT. Translation: CSVAGTSTDTQYF.

A single count supports this clone. The chain's CDR3 is CASSPQTSPNSPLHF. As DNA, the CDR3 is TGTGCCAGCAGCCCTCAGACATCGCCTAATTCACCCCTCCACTTT. This chain uses TRBV14 with TRBJ1-6; D ambiguous. CDR1 and CDR2 (germline): SGHDN, FVKESK. This CDR3 contains 15 residues. Trimming cost V 4 bases and J 6 bases, with 13 bases left between them.